What follows are 31 T cell receptor beta chains derived from one specimen sequenced in a study of blood T cell repertoires in COVID-19. Only in-frame clones appear in the TCRdb table, and some are missing; sequencing was by immunoSEQ multiplex PCR. The sample contains 200,000 to 250,000 clones, roughly 81% of which appear only once. The sequencing sample was made of peripheral blood. The receptors derive from a woman aged 45-65 years with active or convalescent COVID-19.

This chain uses TRBV28 with TRBJ2-1, with 14 positions matching TRBD2. V shed 2 bases, J shed 8 bases, and the junction held 17 bases outside the gene matches. Per the germline V gene, CDR1 is MDHEN and CDR2 is SYDVKM. CDR3 length: 20 residues. CDR3 amino acids: CASSLSSGLAGVEKADEQFF. In DNA form, the CDR3 reads TGTGCCAGCAGTTTAAGCTCGGGACTAGCGGGAGTTGAGAAGGCGGATGAGCAGTTCTTC.

This sequence joins TRBV28 and TRBJ1-5; TRBD1 matches at 9 bases. V was pared by 5 bases and J by 1 base, with 9 bases of the junction left unmatched. This CDR3 has 17 residues. Germline V gene data show CDR1 as MDHEN and CDR2 as SYDVKM. Written as DNA, the CDR3 is TGTGCCAGCAGTGGGGGGGGACAGGGTAACAGCAATCAGCCCCAGCATTTT. Translated: CASSGGGQGNSNQPQHF.

The rearrangement uses TRBV5-4 and TRBJ2-1; 8 bases align to TRBD2. The CDR3 is made up of 12 amino acids. Trimming removed 10 bases from V and 8 bases from J; junction bases left unmatched: 8. CDR1 SGHNT and CDR2 YYREEE come from the germline V gene (reference sequence). CDR3 nucleotide sequence: TGTGCCTGTGGCGGGGGGCAGCATGAGCAGTTCTTC. The encoded protein is CACGGGQHEQFF.

CDR3 protein: CASSLSGTGDTQYF. The CDR3 DNA sequence: TGTGCCAGCAGCTTAAGCGGGACGGGAGATACGCAGTATTTT. The rearrangement links TRBV7-3 to TRBJ2-3; TRBD2 might be the D (6 bases). Trimming took 1 base from V and 5 from J, leaving 10 bases between them. Germline lookup yields CDR1 SGHTA and CDR2 FQGTGA. CDR3 length: 14 amino acids.

The genes are TRBV30 and TRBJ2-1, with 10 bases identical to TRBD2. Germline trimming cut 8 bases from V and 6 bases from J; bases unmatched to any gene: 10. The CDR3 loop spans 14 amino acids. Germline V gene sequence: CDR1 GTSNPN, CDR2 SVGIG (reference sequence). CDR3 nucleotides: TGTGCCGGTTCTAGCGGGAGAACCCTCAATGAGCAGTTCTTC. Translated, it gives CAGSSGRTLNEQFF.

V and J are TRBV7-8 and TRBJ2-7; 8 bases are a match to TRBD2. The CDR3 covers 16 residues. V lost 4 bases and J lost 0; bases outside the gene matches: 8. Germline CDR1 reads SGHVS; CDR2 reads FQNEAQ. The CDR3 DNA is TGTGCCAGCAGCTCTATAGCGGGGATGAGCTCCTACGAGCAGTACGTC. Translating gives CASSSIAGMSSYEQYV.

This clone was counted a single time. The chain carries TRBV27 and TRBJ1-1; TRBD1 might be the D (5 bases). The CDR3 runs 15 residues. Trimming cost V 1 base and J 4 bases, with 13 bases left between them. CDR1 MNHEY and CDR2 SMNVEV come from the germline V gene (reference sequence). For the CDR3, the DNA is TGTGCCAGCAGTTTATTGGGGGGTCTTGGCACTGAAGCTTTCTTT. As protein: CASSLLGGLGTEAFF.

The gene calls are TRBV30 and TRBJ2-2, with D perhaps matching TRBD2 (6 bases). In germline, CDR1 is GTSNPN, CDR2 SVGIG (reference sequence). V lost 2 bases to trimming and J lost 2 bases, with 12 bases between them. The CDR3 contains 15 residues. CDR3 sequence: CAWSNSGRNTGELFF. CDR3 nucleotide sequence: TGTGCCTGGAGTAATTCCGGGAGAAACACCGGGGAGCTGTTTTTT.

V is TRBV6-1 and J is TRBJ1-2; D not resolved. V was pared by 3 bases and J by 2 bases, with 13 bases between. Germline assignment: CDR1 MNHNS and CDR2 SASEGT. The length of the CDR3 is 15 residues. The CDR3 DNA sequence: TGTGCCAGCAGTGAGCCCGGAGACTACAACTATGGCTACACCTTC. This codes for CASSEPGDYNYGYTF.

The rearrangement joins TRBV2 to TRBJ2-7; a possible D gene is TRBD1 (6 bases). This CDR3 is 13 amino acids long. Trimming took off 3 bases at V and 1 base at J, with 7 bases between the two ends. Germline V gives CDR1 SNHLY, CDR2 FYNNEI. The CDR3 sequence: CASSDGQSYEQYF. The CDR3 DNA follows: TGTGCCAGCAGTGATGGACAGTCCTACGAGCAGTACTTC.

This clone was detected only a few times. DNA for the CDR3: TGTGCCAGCAGCCTGCAGGGAATCAATCAGCCCCAGCATTTT. Its protein product is CASSLQGINQPQHF. V is TRBV11-2 and J is TRBJ1-5; TRBD1 might be the D (5 bases). Trimming took off 5 bases at V and 3 bases at J, with 11 bases between the two ends. CDR1 and CDR2 from the germline V gene are SGHAT and FQNNGV. CDR3 size: 14 residues.

This chain links TRBV5-4 with TRBJ2-5; D possibly corresponds to TRBD2 (5 bases). The CDR3 has 14 residues. Germline values: CDR1 SGHNT, CDR2 YYREEE (reference sequence). V was clipped by 0 bases and J by 5 bases, with 11 bases between them. The CDR3 loop reads CASSLASSGETQYF. Written as DNA, the CDR3 is TGTGCCAGCAGCTTGGCTTCCAGCGGTGAGACCCAGTACTTC.

The chain combines TRBV5-1 with TRBJ1-4, with 7 bases lining up with TRBD1. There are 17 residues in the CDR3. The germline CDR1 and CDR2 sequences are SGHRS and YFSETQ. The V gene end was trimmed by 0 bases and the J gene end by 4 bases; junction bases not matched to a gene: 9. CDR3 DNA sequence: TGCGCCAGCAGCTTGGTTCTCAAGGGACAGCTTAATGAAAAACTGTTTTTT. Protein product: CASSLVLKGQLNEKLFF.

The chain carries TRBV4-2 and TRBJ1-4; no clear D gene. This CDR3 region has 15 residues. Germline CDR1 reads LGHNA; CDR2 reads YNFKEQ. The V end was cut by 1 base, the J end by 5 bases, with 11 bases between. The CDR3 protein is CASSQAPTGNEKLFF. CDR3 coding DNA: TGTGCCAGCAGCCAAGCCCCAACGGGGAATGAAAAACTGTTTTTT.

This clone is a singleton in its sample. The chain is built from TRBV5-6 and TRBJ1-6, with a possible D match to TRBD1 (5 bases). This CDR3 has 14 amino acids. Germline values: CDR1 SGHDT, CDR2 YYEEEE. Deletions cut 1 base from V and 7 bases from J, with 9 bases between. The CDR3, as DNA: TGTGCCAGCAGCTTGTGGCCAGGGAATTCACCCCTCCACTTT. Its protein product is CASSLWPGNSPLHF. The whole variable domain, filled in from reference TRBV5-6 and TRBJ1-6, reads DAGVTQSPTHLIKTRGQQVTLRCSPKSGHDTVSWYQQALGQGPQFIFQYYEEEERQRGNFPDRFSGHQFPNYSSELNVNALLLGDSALYLCASSLWPGNSPLHFGNGTRLTVT.

The chain has TRBV2 and TRBJ2-6, with TRBD1 as a possible D gene (5 bases). Deletions cut 3 bases from V and 9 bases from J, with 6 bases between. The germline gives CDR1 SNHLY, CDR2 FYNNEI. This CDR3 spans 12 amino acids. CDR3 sequence: CASSDQGNVLTF. CDR3 sequence (DNA): TGTGCCAGCAGTGATCAGGGCAACGTCCTGACTTTC.

The V and J genes are TRBV6-4 and TRBJ2-2; 7 positions agree with TRBD2. V lost 8 bases, J lost 4 bases, and 4 bases stayed unmatched. The CDR3 has 13 amino acids. Germline V lookup: CDR1 MRHNA, CDR2 SNTAGT. CDR3 loop: CASGERGTGELFF. The CDR3 bases are TGTGCCAGCGGGGAGCGGGGCACCGGGGAGCTGTTTTTT.

The chain couples TRBV10-1 to TRBJ2-1; 7 bases are shared with TRBD1. This CDR3 region has 16 residues. The V gene end was trimmed by 5 bases and the J gene end by 2 bases; junction bases not matched to a gene: 9. Germline V CDR1 and CDR2: WNHNN, SYGVQD (reference sequence). The CDR3 nucleotides are TGCGCCAGCAGTAGAGGACAGGCCCAACCCTACAATGAGCAGTTCTTC. It encodes CASSRGQAQPYNEQFF.

This chain connects TRBV7-9 to TRBJ1-1; unclear D gene. This CDR3 spans 16 amino acids. Germline V lookup: CDR1 SEHNR, CDR2 FQNEAQ (reference sequence). V was clipped by 3 bases and J by 4 bases, with 18 bases between them. The CDR3 is CASSFGFRKGGTEAFF. The DNA for the CDR3 is TGTGCCAGCAGCTTCGGGTTTAGGAAGGGAGGCACTGAAGCTTTCTTT.

The chain links TRBV7-8 to TRBJ2-1, with 10 bases lining up with TRBD2. V was clipped by 2 bases and J by 0 bases; unmatched bases: 10. Germline V gene lookup returns CDR1 SGHVS and CDR2 FQNEAQ. CDR3 length equals 19 residues. The CDR3 loop reads CASSLRPSGGPGSYNEQFF. CDR3 nucleotides: TGTGCCAGCAGCTTAAGGCCTAGCGGGGGCCCCGGCTCCTACAATGAGCAGTTCTTC.

In DNA form, the CDR3 reads TGTGCCAGCAGCTCCGGGACAGGGGGCCTTGCCGCTTTCTTT. Translating gives CASSSGTGGLAAFF. The gene calls are TRBV6-5 and TRBJ1-1, with 12 bases that match TRBD1. The V gene's germline CDR1 is MNHEY and CDR2 SVGAGI. The CDR3 has 14 amino acids. V was clipped by 6 bases and J by 11 bases; unmatched bases: 10.

The chain has TRBV28 and TRBJ2-5, with 9 bases aligning to TRBD1. The germline gives CDR1 MDHEN, CDR2 SYDVKM. This CDR3 is 15 amino acids long. The J segment lost 2 bases and the V segment lost 6 bases, leaving 7 bases of the junction unmatched. CDR3 sequence reads: CASSKPGQGQETQYF. The CDR3 bases are TGTGCCAGCAGCAAACCGGGACAGGGACAAGAGACCCAGTACTTC.

This clone appeared once. V gene TRBV19 combines with J gene TRBJ2-1, with TRBD2 matching 9 bases. Trimming cost V 5 bases and J 4 bases; bases outside gene matches: 6. Germline V gene data show CDR1 as LNHDA and CDR2 as SQIVND (reference sequence). This CDR3 region has 15 residues. For the CDR3, the DNA is TGTGCCAGTAGTCCCGCGGGAGGGAGGTACAATGAGCAGTTCTTC. It is translated as CASSPAGGRYNEQFF. Combining the CDR3 with reference TRBV19 and TRBJ2-1 gives the whole variable domain DGGITQSPKYLFRKEGQNVTLSCEQNLNHDAMYWYRQDPGQGLRLIYYSQIVNDFQKGDIAEGYSVSREKKESFPLTVTSAQKNPTAFYLCASSPAGGRYNEQFFGPGTRLTVL.

J is TRBJ1-1 and V is TRBV2; D uncertain. In germline, CDR1 is SNHLY, CDR2 FYNNEI. The CDR3 sequence is 13 residues long. The V end lost 1 base, the J end lost 8 bases, and 11 bases lay between the germline ends. DNA for the CDR3: TGTGCCAGCAGTGAAGACCGGCGAGGGGAAGCTTTCTTT. Translated, it gives CASSEDRRGEAFF. The full variable domain, with the rest looked up from reference TRBV2 and TRBJ1-1, is EPEVTQTPSHQVTQMGQEVILRCVPISNHLYFYWYRQILGQKVEFLVSFYNNEISEKSEIFDDQFSVERPDGSNFTLKIRSTKLEDSAMYFCASSEDRRGEAFFGQGTRLTVV.

J is TRBJ2-2 and V is TRBV7-9; 9 bases map to TRBD1. The CDR3 is 17 amino acids. V gave up 5 bases and J gave up 1 base; unmatched junction bases: 8. Germline CDR1 and CDR2: SEHNR and FQNEAQ (reference sequence). Here the CDR3 reads CASSGKQGAMNTGELFF. CDR3 DNA: TGTGCCAGCAGCGGAAAACAGGGGGCGATGAACACCGGGGAGCTGTTTTTT.

This clone appeared a few times. The genes are TRBV19 and TRBJ1-2; D is ambiguous. V shed 5 bases and J shed 4 bases, with 8 bases lying between them. The CDR3 sequence is 12 residues long. Germline loops: CDR1 LNHDA, CDR2 SQIVND (reference sequence). The CDR3 sequence is CASSRPGYGYTF. CDR3 DNA sequence: TGTGCCAGTAGTCGACCGGGCTATGGCTACACCTTC.

The CDR3 loop reads CASSELTGGNQPQHF. CDR3 in DNA: TGTGCCAGCAGTGAACTCACGGGGGGGAATCAGCCCCAGCATTTT. J is TRBJ1-5 and V is TRBV6-1, with a weak D call TRBD1 (5 bases). V was cut by 2 bases and J by 4 bases, with 12 bases left in between. The CDR3 runs 15 residues. Germline CDR1 reads MNHNS; CDR2 reads SASEGT.

The rearrangement links TRBV5-1 to TRBJ1-6; possible D gene TRBD1, 5 bases. Germline-derived CDR1 and CDR2 are SGHRS and YFSETQ. V dropped 5 bases and J dropped 1 base, with 16 bases sitting between them. This CDR3 comprises 17 residues. The CDR3 DNA sequence: TGCGCCAGCAGTCCAGGGTCACCCGGATCCTATAATTCACCCCTCCACTTT. Amino acid sequence: CASSPGSPGSYNSPLHF.

This chain links TRBV10-3 with TRBJ1-2; 7 bases line up with TRBD1. The V gene's germline CDR1 is ENHRY and CDR2 SYGVKD. The CDR3 contains 14 residues. V lost 3 bases to trimming and J lost 6 bases; unmatched junction nucleotides: 7. The chain's CDR3 is CAISDSRQGDGYTF. The CDR3 nucleotides read TGTGCCATCAGTGACTCCCGACAGGGAGATGGCTACACCTTC.

V and J are TRBV10-3 and TRBJ2-5; 8 nucleotides line up with TRBD2. CDR1 is ENHRY and CDR2 is SYGVKD in the germline V gene. CDR3 length: 13 amino acids. Losses at the gene ends were 7 bases for V and 5 bases for J; bases not matched to a gene: 6. DNA of the CDR3: TGTGCCATCAAGCGGGAGCTCCGGGAGACCCAGTACTTC. Translating it yields CAIKRELRETQYF.

The chain couples TRBV23-1 to TRBJ1-1; D gene uncertain. TRBV23-1 carries the ORF label, with uncertain function. V was pared by 0 bases and J by 11 bases, with 13 bases between. The CDR3 is 13 amino acids. In DNA form, the CDR3 reads TGCGCCAGCAGTCAATCAGACGGGGATACGGCTTTCTTT. Amino acid sequence: CASSQSDGDTAFF.